This T cell receptor beta chain was identified during a study of blood T cell repertoires in COVID-19. The germline V gene has CDR1 MDHEN and CDR2 SYDVKM. The CDR3 contains 14 residues. The ends lost 8 bases at V and 8 bases at J; junction bases unmatched: 14. The table came from immunoSEQ multiplex PCR; TCRdb's copy has only in-frame clones and leaves some out. The sample shows roughly 340,000 clones, approximately 87% of them seen only once. The sequenced sample was PBMCs or T cells enriched from blood (not recorded which). The V gene is TRBV28, the J gene TRBJ1-2; 7 bases match TRBD1. The clonotype originates from a man in his forties in a cohort exposed to, infected with or recovered from COVID-19 (not recorded which). The CDR3 nucleotides read TGTGCCAGCCTACGAGGGTACAGGGGATACGGCTACACCTTC. Its translation: CASLRGYRGYGYTF.